Following are 8 T cell receptor beta chains from one sample sequenced in a study of T cell responses to AZD1222 COVID-19 vaccine. Clones were read by immunoSEQ multiplex PCR, and TCRdb kept only the in-frame ones, dropping some. The profile covers some 150,000 clones, with approximately 93% appearing a single time and more than 0.8% taken by the ten largest. The source material was peripheral blood, sampled on day 0 of AZD1222 vaccination. These receptors originate from an adult in good health.

With regard to this clone: An end of the junction does not agree with germline; a read error may underlie this. This sequence joins TRBV3-1 (or the pseudogene TRBV3-2) and TRBJ1-6; D not resolved. The CDR3 has 16 residues. Per germline, CDR1 LGHDT and CDR2 YNNKEL (reference sequence). The DNA for the CDR3 is TGTGCCAGCAGCCAAGTAGTAGGTTCCTTTAATTCACCCCTCCACTTT. Protein: CASSQVVGSFNSPLHF.

The V call is TRBV4-1, the J call TRBJ2-3, with D possibly being TRBD1 (5 bases). V was trimmed by 1 base and J by 1 base, leaving 12 bases between them. This CDR3 comprises 16 residues. Looked up from germline, CDR1 is MGHRA and CDR2 is YSYEKL. The CDR3 DNA is TGCGCCAGCAGCCAAGGGGGCGTCCCCCGCACAGATACGCAGTATTTT. Translation: CASSQGGVPRTDTQYF.

This clone was detected a few times. This chain connects TRBV15 to TRBJ2-3; D not certain. The V end lost 2 bases, the J end lost 2 bases, and 5 bases lay between the germline ends. CDR3 length equals 13 residues. The V gene's germline CDR1 is LNHNV and CDR2 YYDKDF (reference sequence). The CDR3 DNA reads as TGTGCCACCAGCAGAAGGGTCACAGATACGCAGTATTTT. Translating it yields CATSRRVTDTQYF.

J is TRBJ2-1 and V is TRBV6-2 or TRBV6-3; 8 bases match TRBD1. The germline CDR1 and CDR2 sequences are MNHEY and SVGEGT. The CDR3 is 17 amino acids. Losses at the gene ends were 5 bases for V and 2 bases for J; bases not matched to a gene: 11. The CDR3 DNA is TGTGCCAGCAGTAAACTCGGACAGGGACGTCCCTACAATGAGCAGTTCTTC. Amino acid sequence: CASSKLGQGRPYNEQFF.

This chain connects TRBV7-2 to TRBJ2-5; D not resolved. The V and J ends lost 6 bases and 5 bases respectively, with 13 bases between them. The germline gives CDR1 SGHTA, CDR2 FQGNSA. There are 13 residues in the CDR3. The CDR3 loop reads CASSRTARETQYF. The CDR3 DNA follows: TGTGCCAGCAGTCGGACCGCCCGGGAGACCCAGTACTTC. The complete variable domain, with remaining parts taken from reference TRBV7-2 and TRBJ2-5, reads GAGVSQSPSNKVTEKGKDVELRCDPISGHTALYWYRQSLGQGLEFLIYFQGNSAPDKSGLPSDRFSAERTGGSVSTLTIQRTQQEDSAVYLCASSRTARETQYFGPGTRLLVL.

The gene calls are TRBV10-3 and TRBJ2-6; D not resolved. The CDR3 is 12 residues long. CDR1 ENHRY and CDR2 SYGVKD come from the germline V gene. V lost 10 bases to trimming and J lost 3 bases, with 7 bases between them. The CDR3 sequence is CATHHGANVLTF. For the CDR3, the DNA is TGTGCCACCCACCATGGGGCCAACGTCCTGACTTTC.

The V and J genes are TRBV6-5 and TRBJ1-1; 9 positions match TRBD1. Looked up from germline, CDR1 is MNHEY and CDR2 is SVGAGI. The V segment lost 0 bases and the J segment 5 bases; nucleotides outside the gene matches: 1. CDR3 size: 14 residues. This CDR3 reads CASSYSGTGTEAFF. For the CDR3, the DNA is TGTGCCAGCAGTTACTCGGGGACAGGGACTGAAGCTTTCTTT.

V usage is TRBV2 and J usage is TRBJ1-2, with D uncertain. Germline V gives CDR1 SNHLY, CDR2 FYNNEI. The V end was cut by 5 bases, the J end by 0 bases, with 13 bases between. The CDR3 is 15 amino acids. The CDR3 loop is CASSSTTPANYGYTF. As DNA, the CDR3 is TGTGCCAGCAGTTCTACCACACCAGCTAACTATGGCTACACCTTC.